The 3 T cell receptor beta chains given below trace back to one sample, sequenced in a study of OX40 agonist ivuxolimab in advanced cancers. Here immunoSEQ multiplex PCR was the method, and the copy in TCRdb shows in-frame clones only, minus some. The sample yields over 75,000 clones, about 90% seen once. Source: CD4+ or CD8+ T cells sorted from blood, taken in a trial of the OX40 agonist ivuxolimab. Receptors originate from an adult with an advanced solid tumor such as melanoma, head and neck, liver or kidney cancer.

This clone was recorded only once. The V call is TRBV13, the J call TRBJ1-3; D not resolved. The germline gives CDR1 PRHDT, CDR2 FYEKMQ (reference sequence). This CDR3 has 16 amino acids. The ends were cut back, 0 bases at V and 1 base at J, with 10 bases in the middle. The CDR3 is CASSLGLPGSGNTIYF. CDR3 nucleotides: TGTGCCAGCAGCTTAGGCCTTCCGGGATCTGGAAACACCATATATTTT.

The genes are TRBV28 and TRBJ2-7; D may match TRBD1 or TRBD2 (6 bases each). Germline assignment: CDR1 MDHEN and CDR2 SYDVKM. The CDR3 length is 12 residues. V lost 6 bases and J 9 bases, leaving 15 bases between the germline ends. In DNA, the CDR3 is TGTGCCAGCAGCAACCGGGGGCACCGGCAGTACTTC. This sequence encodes CASSNRGHRQYF.

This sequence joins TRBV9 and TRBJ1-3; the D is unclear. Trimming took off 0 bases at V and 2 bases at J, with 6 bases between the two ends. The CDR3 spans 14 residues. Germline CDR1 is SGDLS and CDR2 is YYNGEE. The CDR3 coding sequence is TGTGCCAGCAGCGTAGGGGGTACTGGAAACACCATATATTTT. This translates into CASSVGGTGNTIYF.